Shown below are 9 T cell receptor beta chains from a single sample sequenced in a study of regulatory T cells in long-lasting Graves disease. Building the TCR beta libraries relied on iRepertoire HTBI primers, and CDR3 regions underwent Arm-PCR. MiXCR, applied by TCRdb to the multiplex PCR reads, yields one record per CDR3 protein. The profile shows about 530,000 distinct CDR3 sequences, 15% to 20% of them singletons. Time point described: newly diagnosed GD, antithyroid drugs for less than 3 months. The TCR library used RNA extracted from PBMCs. These same records also appear under a second study, on T cells in Graves' hyperthyroidism and ophthalmopathy.

The sequencing here drew on peripheral blood mononuclear cells (PBMCs), taken at new diagnosis, from a patient treated with antithyroid drugs. Receptor source: a woman aged 35 to 60 with Graves disease.

This clonotype was observed many times. The V call is TRBV5-1, the J call TRBJ1-1; D is undetermined. Germline V CDR1 and CDR2: SGHRS, YFSETQ. Trimming shortened V by 3 bases and J by 6 bases, and 9 bases separated the two germline ends. The CDR3 consists of 12 residues. CDR3 sequence reads: CASSSGVAEAFF. For the CDR3, the DNA is TGCGCCAGCAGCTCCGGAGTCGCTGAAGCTTTCTTT.

The chain combines TRBV19 with TRBJ2-1; TRBD1 matches at 9 bases. The CDR3 is 12 residues long. The J segment lost 12 bases and the V segment lost 5 bases, leaving 5 bases of the junction unmatched. Germline-derived CDR1 and CDR2 are LNHDA and SQIVND (reference sequence). The CDR3 DNA is TGTGCCAGTAGTTTAAGGGGACAGGGGCAGTTCTTC. Its protein product is CASSLRGQGQFF.

The gene calls are TRBV20-1 and TRBJ2-3; TRBD2 matches 12 bases. This CDR3 has 17 amino acids. Germline V CDR1 and CDR2: DFQATT, SNEGSKA (reference sequence). After removal of 6 bases from V and 6 bases from J, the junction contained 16 bases not matched to a gene. The CDR3 sequence: CSAHSTLAGGRGDTQYF. CDR3 sequence (DNA): TGCAGTGCACACTCAACTCTAGCGGGGGGGAGGGGTGATACGCAGTATTTT.

This clonotype was counted only a few times. The chain has TRBV9 and TRBJ1-3; the D gene is possibly TRBD1 (5 bases). Trimming shortened V by 0 bases and J by 0 bases, and 13 bases separated the two germline ends. The CDR3 consists of 17 residues. Germline V lookup: CDR1 SGDLS, CDR2 YYNGEE. The CDR3 loop is CASSVELRDSSGNTIYF. The CDR3 nucleotides read TGTGCCAGCAGCGTAGAGTTGAGGGACTCCTCTGGAAACACCATATATTTT.

This clonotype has at least ten counts. V gene TRBV3-1 combines with J gene TRBJ1-2; 9 bases map to TRBD1. This CDR3 contains 14 residues. Trimming at V came to 2 bases and at J to 6 bases, leaving 4 bases not matched to a gene. Germline V gives CDR1 LGHDT, CDR2 YNNKEL (reference sequence). The CDR3 DNA follows: TGTGCCAGCAGCCAAATACAGGGGGCGAATGGCTACACCTTC. This gives the protein CASSQIQGANGYTF. The full variable domain, in which reference TRBV3-1 and TRBJ1-2 provide the parts outside the CDR3, is DTAVSQTPKYLVTQMGNDKSIKCEQNLGHDTMYWYKQDSKKFLKIMFSYNNKELIINETVPNRFSPKSPDKAHLNLHINSLELGDSAVYFCASSQIQGANGYTFGSGTRLTVV.

The chain combines TRBV28 with TRBJ1-2, with 9 bases that match TRBD1. The germline CDR1 and CDR2 sequences are MDHEN and SYDVKM. This CDR3 has 17 residues. The V gene end was trimmed by 5 bases and the J gene end by 4 bases; junction bases not matched to a gene: 14. The CDR3 region is CASSRQGDGYPLYGYTF. The DNA for the CDR3 is TGTGCCAGCAGTCGACAGGGGGACGGGTACCCCCTCTATGGCTACACCTTC.

This clonotype was observed at least ten times. V usage is TRBV27 and J usage is TRBJ2-2; tentatively, D is TRBD1 (5 bases). Germline CDR1 is MNHEY and CDR2 is SMNVEV (reference sequence). Trimming removed 6 bases at V and 0 bases at J, with 5 bases between. This CDR3 spans 13 amino acids. The CDR3 is CASRGANTGELFF. In nucleotides, the CDR3 is TGTGCCAGCAGAGGGGCGAACACCGGGGAGCTGTTTTTT.

The genes are TRBV30 and TRBJ1-3, with a tentative D call TRBD1 (6 bases). Trimming took 0 bases from V and 2 from J, leaving 14 bases between them. The CDR3 runs to 16 residues. Germline V gives CDR1 GTSNPN, CDR2 SVGIG (reference sequence). Here the CDR3 DNA reads TGTGCCTGGAGTGTACTAGGACAGCAGGCTGGAAACACCATATATTTT. It yields the protein CAWSVLGQQAGNTIYF.

CDR3 residues: CASSQPGQDPSYEQYF. CDR3 coding DNA: TGCGCCAGCAGCCAACCCGGACAGGACCCATCCTACGAGCAGTACTTC. The chain couples TRBV4-1 to TRBJ2-7, with 7 bases fitting TRBD1. CDR3 length: 16 residues. CDR1 is MGHRA and CDR2 is YSYEKL in the germline V gene. Trimming took 2 bases from V and 1 from J; bases not matched to a gene: 8.